This record covers a single T cell receptor beta chain. Germline loops: CDR1 MDHEN, CDR2 SYDVKM. The CDR3 has 17 amino acids. V shed 3 bases and J 9 bases; nucleotides not matched to a gene: 16. This entry belongs to a study of blood T cell repertoires in COVID-19. The wider study: Sample material is recorded as cDNA or gDNA derived from T cells, B-cell-depleted T cells, or PBMCs.

This study enrolled people aged roughly 18 to 90 from around 25 US geographic areas. Participant-given clinical history determined each cohort assignment. Symptom resolution, clearance, or two negative PCRs marked donors in Cohort 3 as recovered. Assay: immunoSEQ multiplex PCR; the TCRdb copy retains only in-frame clones and omits some. The profile shows around 300,000 clones, about 89% of them singletons. The source is a young woman who had recovered from COVID-19. The sample consisted of PBMCs or T cells enriched from blood (not recorded which). The chain uses TRBV28 and TRBJ2-2; 7 nucleotides match TRBD1. CDR3: CASSFPSTVTGVRELFF. CDR3 in DNA: TGTGCCAGCAGTTTCCCCTCGACCGTAACAGGGGTAAGGGAGCTGTTTTTT. The full variable domain, in which reference TRBV28 and TRBJ2-2 provide the parts outside the CDR3, is DVKVTQSSRYLVKRTGEKVFLECVQDMDHENMFWYRQDPGLGLRLIYFSYDVKMKEKGDIPEGYSVSREKKERFSLILESASTNQTSMYLCASSFPSTVTGVRELFFGEGSRLTVL.